The 31 T cell receptor beta chains below were found in one sample sequenced in a study of cytomegalovirus exposure and HLA in healthy donors. The PCR made use of 60 Vbeta and 13 Jbeta primers. The protocol was immunoSEQ multiplex PCR, while the TCRdb copy is restricted to in-frame clones and leaves out a portion. The sample lists approximately 150,000 clones, roughly 67% seen once, with under 7% in the top ten. Source material: PBMCs. The receptors originated from a woman aged 18-29 years in good health and CMV-seropositive.

The gene calls are TRBV30 and TRBJ1-4; 10 nucleotides line up with TRBD1. Germline-derived CDR1 and CDR2 are GTSNPN and SVGIG (reference sequence). The CDR3 runs to 14 residues. V shed 3 bases, J shed 8 bases, and the junction held 6 bases outside the gene matches. CDR3 sequence reads: CAWRMTGGGEKLFF. Here the CDR3 DNA reads TGTGCCTGGAGAATGACAGGGGGCGGCGAAAAACTGTTTTTT.

The V gene is TRBV5-1, the J gene TRBJ2-2; possibly TRBD1 for D (5 bases). The CDR3 sequence is 15 residues long. The V gene lost 5 bases and the J gene lost 6 bases, with 17 bases spanning the gap. Germline V gene lookup returns CDR1 SGHRS and CDR2 YFSETQ. The chain's CDR3 is CASRLQGPGAGELFF. In DNA form, the CDR3 reads TGCGCCAGCAGACTGCAGGGCCCCGGAGCCGGGGAGCTGTTTTTT.

The rearrangement links TRBV5-8 to TRBJ2-5, with D possibly TRBD1 on 6 matching bases. Trimming shortened V by 2 bases and J by 3 bases, and 14 bases separated the two germline ends. CDR1 and CDR2 (germline): SGHTS, YDEGEE. There are 15 residues in the CDR3. The CDR3: CASSFPGTREETQYF. The DNA of the CDR3 is TGTGCCAGCAGCTTCCCCGGGACAAGGGAAGAGACCCAGTACTTC.

The CDR3 region is CASEKGVHGFRDEQFF. The CDR3 region has the DNA TGCGCCAGCGAAAAGGGGGTTCACGGCTTTAGGGATGAGCAGTTCTTC. This rearrangement joins TRBV5-1 to TRBJ2-1, with D possibly being TRBD1 (6 bases). The V gene lost 7 bases and the J gene lost 8 bases, with 25 bases spanning the gap. CDR1 is SGHRS and CDR2 is YFSETQ in the germline V gene. The length of the CDR3 is 16 residues. The variable domain in full, with the rest retrieved from reference TRBV5-1 and TRBJ2-1, is KAGVTQTPRYLIKTRGQQVTLSCSPISGHRSVSWYQQTPGQGLQFLFEYFSETQRNKGNFPGRFSGRQFSNSRSEMNVSTLELGDSALYLCASEKGVHGFRDEQFFGPGTRLTVL.

This clone was seen a handful of times. V usage is TRBV28 and J usage is TRBJ2-3; 11 bases map to TRBD2. Per germline, CDR1 MDHEN and CDR2 SYDVKM. The CDR3 consists of 15 residues. The ends lost 7 bases at V and 6 bases at J; junction bases unmatched: 9. In DNA, the CDR3 is TGTGCCAGCACCATAGCGGGGGGGCGGTATGATACGCAGTATTTT. Its protein product is CASTIAGGRYDTQYF.

The sample holds one count of this clone. The rearrangement uses TRBV18 and TRBJ2-1, with D unresolved. CDR3 length: 15 amino acids. CDR1 and CDR2 from the germline V gene are KGHSH and LQKENI. V was clipped by 3 bases and J by 1 base, with 10 bases between them. CDR3 coding DNA: TGTGCCAGCTCACCCGCGATGATATCCTACAATGAGCAGTTCTTC. This sequence encodes CASSPAMISYNEQFF.

The chain employs TRBV10-3 and TRBJ2-7, with 8 bases aligning to TRBD1. CDR3 length: 14 residues. CDR1 and CDR2 from the germline V gene are ENHRY and SYGVKD. The junction had 5 bases not matched to a gene; V was cut back by 3 bases and J by 4 bases. Here the CDR3 reads CAISDPDREYEQYF. The CDR3 DNA sequence: TGTGCCATCAGTGACCCGGACAGGGAGTACGAGCAGTACTTC.

V usage is TRBV29-1 and J usage is TRBJ2-7, with D possibly being TRBD1 (5 bases). The germline V and J ends were trimmed by 4 bases and 2 bases, with 12 bases remaining between them. The CDR3 runs 13 residues. The germline V gene encodes CDR1 SQVTM and CDR2 ANQGSEA. This CDR3 reads CSVVDRNTYEQYF. Here the CDR3 DNA reads TGCAGCGTTGTCGACAGAAACACCTACGAGCAGTACTTC.

The rearrangement uses TRBV2 and TRBJ1-6; no clear D gene. V shed 4 bases and J shed 8 bases, with 9 bases lying between them. Germline V gives CDR1 SNHLY, CDR2 FYNNEI. This CDR3 comprises 13 residues. This CDR3 is CASSAGVDSPLHF. In DNA form, the CDR3 reads TGTGCCAGCAGTGCCGGGGTTGATTCACCCCTCCACTTT.

The rearrangement joins TRBV2 to TRBJ2-1; D gene uncertain. V shed 0 bases and J shed 11 bases, with 8 bases lying between them. The CDR3 covers 12 residues. Germline V gives CDR1 SNHLY, CDR2 FYNNEI. Here the CDR3 reads CASSEARLQQFF. CDR3 coding DNA: TGTGCCAGCAGTGAAGCGCGGCTGCAGCAGTTCTTC.

V is TRBV5-4 and J is TRBJ2-5, with 11 bases lining up with TRBD2. CDR3 length: 16 amino acids. In germline, CDR1 is SGHNT, CDR2 YYREEE (reference sequence). V dropped 0 bases and J dropped 2; count of bases not matched to a gene: 3. CDR3 sequence (DNA): TGTGCCAGCAGCTTGGGGGCTAGCGGGGGGCAAGAGACCCAGTACTTC. The encoded protein is CASSLGASGGQETQYF.

This chain joins TRBV27 and TRBJ1-5; D remains unclear. Germline V gene data show CDR1 as MNHEY and CDR2 as SMNVEV (reference sequence). Trimming left V 2 bases short and J 2 bases short, with 7 bases between. This CDR3 contains 14 residues. CDR3 loop: CASSLIGGNQPQHF. DNA for the CDR3: TGTGCCAGCAGTTTAATCGGGGGCAATCAGCCCCAGCATTTT.

This clone was observed a single time. V is TRBV19 and J is TRBJ2-5; D uncertain. The V gene's germline CDR1 is LNHDA and CDR2 SQIVND (reference sequence). The CDR3 spans 13 residues. Trimming took 4 bases from V and 9 from J, leaving 15 bases between them. The CDR3 loop is CASSSGRLLAQYF. The CDR3 DNA sequence: TGTGCCAGTAGTAGTGGCCGTCTCTTGGCCCAGTACTTC. Filled out from reference TRBV19 and TRBJ2-5, the complete variable domain reads DGGITQSPKYLFRKEGQNVTLSCEQNLNHDAMYWYRQDPGQGLRLIYYSQIVNDFQKGDIAEGYSVSREKKESFPLTVTSAQKNPTAFYLCASSSGRLLAQYFGPGTRLLVL.

The V call is TRBV6-1, the J call TRBJ1-3; D may be TRBD1 (6 bases). CDR1 MNHNS and CDR2 SASEGT come from the germline V gene. The CDR3 is made up of 14 amino acids. Trimming removed 4 bases at V and 2 bases at J, with 9 bases between. This chain's CDR3 is CASSADSTGNTIYF. DNA for the CDR3: TGTGCCAGCAGTGCGGACAGTACTGGAAACACCATATATTTT.

The gene calls are TRBV14 and TRBJ2-5; D gene unclear. Germline CDR1 SGHDN, CDR2 FVKESK. There are 15 residues in the CDR3. The V and J ends lost 0 bases and 4 bases respectively, with 12 bases between them. The CDR3 loop reads CASSQDLTVRETQYF. CDR3 DNA sequence: TGTGCCAGCAGCCAAGATCTAACAGTCCGAGAGACCCAGTACTTC.

J is TRBJ1-2 and V is TRBV2; TRBD1 is a possible D gene (5 bases). From germline, CDR1 is SNHLY and CDR2 FYNNEI. This CDR3 spans 13 amino acids. Between the trimmed V and J ends, which lost 3 bases and 2 bases, there was a span of 7 bases. The CDR3 DNA sequence: TGTGCCAGCAGTGACAGGGTAAACTATGGCTACACCTTC. It yields the protein CASSDRVNYGYTF.

This chain links TRBV18 with TRBJ2-7; TRBD2 might be the D (5 bases). The germline V gene has CDR1 KGHSH and CDR2 LQKENI. This CDR3 is built from 15 residues. Trimming shortened V by 6 bases and J by 0 bases, and 15 bases separated the two germline ends. The CDR3 here is CASSVRTVPSYEQYF. In DNA form, the CDR3 reads TGTGCCAGCTCTGTTCGGACTGTGCCCTCCTACGAGCAGTACTTC.

The chain has TRBV7-9 and TRBJ1-4, with D possibly being TRBD1 (6 bases). Germline V gene data show CDR1 as SEHNR and CDR2 as FQNEAQ (reference sequence). V gave up 5 bases and J gave up 7 bases, with 17 bases separating them. The CDR3 length is 15 residues. CDR3 nucleotides: TGTGCCAGCAGCAAGACCACAGGGCTTAGTGAAAAACTGTTTTTT. It translates to CASSKTTGLSEKLFF.

The CDR3 sequence is CATSRVMNTEAFF. As DNA, the CDR3 is TGTGCCACCAGCAGAGTAATGAACACTGAAGCTTTCTTT. The chain recombines TRBV15 with TRBJ1-1, with D uncertain. CDR1 and CDR2 from the germline V gene are LNHNV and YYDKDF (reference sequence). The CDR3 runs to 13 residues. V lost 1 base and J 0 bases, leaving 3 bases between the germline ends.

This clone was seen a single time. The genes are TRBV2 and TRBJ2-2; maybe TRBD2 (6 bases). Deletions cut 2 bases from V and 3 bases from J, with 13 bases between. The CDR3 has 16 amino acids. CDR1 SNHLY and CDR2 FYNNEI come from the germline V gene. The CDR3 region is CASSEMGWGDTGELFF. The CDR3 nucleotides read TGTGCCAGCAGTGAAATGGGGTGGGGGGACACCGGGGAGCTGTTTTTT.

The genes are TRBV2 and TRBJ2-2; TRBD1 agrees at 8 bases. The CDR3 totals 17 residues. With 11 bases clipped from V and 6 bases from J, the junction kept 20 bases outside the gene matches. Germline loops: CDR1 SNHLY, CDR2 FYNNEI. The CDR3 DNA sequence: TGTGCCGGCCGGGGTCAGGGACAGGTCCCCGTAGCCGGGGAGCTGTTTTTT. Translating gives CAGRGQGQVPVAGELFF.

The J gene is TRBJ2-7, the V gene TRBV4-1; D is ambiguous. V was shortened by 0 bases and J by 0 bases, with 12 bases between the two germline ends. The CDR3 has 16 amino acids. The germline gives CDR1 MGHRA, CDR2 YSYEKL. The CDR3 spells CASSQEAQMNSYEQYF. The CDR3 region has the DNA TGCGCCAGCAGCCAAGAGGCCCAGATGAACTCCTACGAGCAGTACTTC.

The chain joins TRBV5-1 to TRBJ2-1, with 8 positions matching TRBD1. Germline V lookup: CDR1 SGHRS, CDR2 YFSETQ. The CDR3 is made up of 13 amino acids. V lost 4 bases to trimming and J lost 6 bases; unmatched junction nucleotides: 3. The CDR3 nucleotides are TGCGCCAGCAGCACAGGGGGACCCAATGAGCAGTTCTTC. It codes for CASSTGGPNEQFF.

The chain recombines TRBV7-3 with TRBJ1-6; 11 bases map to TRBD1. Germline CDR1 is SGHTA and CDR2 is FQGTGA. The CDR3 length is 14 residues. Losses at the gene ends were 5 bases for V and 10 bases for J; bases not matched to a gene: 4. As DNA, the CDR3 is TGTGCCAGCAGCAAGGGACAGGGGGACTCACCCCTCCACTTT. This gives the protein CASSKGQGDSPLHF. The complete variable domain, with remaining parts taken from reference TRBV7-3 and TRBJ1-6, reads GAGVSQTPSNKVTEKGKYVELRCDPISGHTALYWYRQSLGQGPEFLIYFQGTGAADDSGLPNDRFFAVRPEGSVSTLKIQRTERGDSAVYLCASSKGQGDSPLHFGNGTRLTVT.

A few counts support this clone. The genes are TRBV28 and TRBJ1-6; D gene ambiguous. The CDR3 totals 15 residues. Germline V gene data show CDR1 as MDHEN and CDR2 as SYDVKM. V was trimmed by 6 bases and J by 5 bases, leaving 14 bases between them. CDR3 DNA sequence: TGTGCCAGCAGCTCGGAACAGTTTAATAATTCACCCCTCCACTTT. This sequence encodes CASSSEQFNNSPLHF.

The CDR3 nucleotides read TGTGCCAGCAGCTATGACAGAAAGAACACTGAAGCTTTCTTT. It specifies CASSYDRKNTEAFF. The chain links TRBV7-3 to TRBJ1-1, with D possibly TRBD1 on 5 matching bases. Trimming cost V 4 bases and J 1 base, with 10 bases left between them. The CDR3 is 14 residues long. Germline V CDR1 and CDR2: SGHTA, FQGTGA.

This clone came up a few times. The chain links TRBV7-9 to TRBJ2-2, with D possibly TRBD1 on 5 matching bases. The CDR3 loop spans 16 amino acids. V was clipped by 2 bases and J by 4 bases, with 14 bases between them. Germline assignment: CDR1 SEHNR and CDR2 FQNEAQ (reference sequence). CDR3: CASSLSRTYTTGELFF. The CDR3 DNA is TGTGCCAGCAGCTTATCCCGGACATATACCACCGGGGAGCTGTTTTTT.

This chain joins TRBV6-5 and TRBJ1-1, with D possibly matching TRBD1 (5 bases). There are 12 residues in the CDR3. CDR1 and CDR2 (germline): MNHEY, SVGAGI. Trimming left V 9 bases short and J 3 bases short, with 11 bases between. CDR3 bases: TGTGCCAGTTATGGGGCGGACACTGAAGCTTTCTTT. Protein: CASYGADTEAFF.

This chain links TRBV7-2 with TRBJ2-7; no clear D. V lost 7 bases to trimming and J lost 1 base, with 11 bases between them. Germline V gene sequence: CDR1 SGHTA, CDR2 FQGNSA. The CDR3 sequence is 13 residues long. The CDR3 spells CASTAVLSYEQYF. For the CDR3, the DNA is TGTGCCAGCACCGCGGTCCTTTCCTACGAGCAGTACTTC.

The rearrangement links TRBV6-1 to TRBJ1-1; 7 bases are shared with TRBD1. Germline V gene sequence: CDR1 MNHNS, CDR2 SASEGT. The CDR3 is 14 residues long. V was clipped by 7 bases and J by 9 bases; unmatched bases: 14. This CDR3 reads CASTSEGQLSQAFF. In DNA, the CDR3 is TGTGCCAGCACCTCCGAGGGACAGCTCTCTCAAGCTTTCTTT.

The V and J genes are TRBV6-5 and TRBJ1-2; tentative D call: TRBD1 (5 bases). Germline V gene data show CDR1 as MNHEY and CDR2 as SVGAGI. CDR3 size: 12 residues. With 4 bases removed from V and 7 bases from J, the gap between germline ends came to 10 bases. CDR3 sequence (DNA): TGTGCCAGCAGTTGGGGGGACGGTGGCTACACCTTC. Its protein is CASSWGDGGYTF.